This T cell receptor (beta chain) was identified during a study of brain T cells in children with intractable seizures. V was pared by 3 bases and J by 3 bases, with 2 bases of the junction left unmatched. The length of the CDR3 is 14 residues. CDR1 and CDR2 (germline): SGHRS, YFSETQ. Data came from immunoSEQ multiplex PCR; TCRdb stores just in-frame clones and leaves some out. The sample yields a few hundred thousand clones, 85% to 95% seen once. Time point defined: blood from clinic visit 5 months post-surgery; TSC patient then seizure free. The sample consisted of peripheral blood, taken less than 6 months after surgery. The chain combines TRBV5-1 with TRBJ2-3; 9 positions match TRBD2. This clonotype was obtained from a boy younger than two with tuberous sclerosis and intractable seizures. CDR3: CASSWGLATDTQYF. CDR3 DNA sequence: TGCGCCAGCAGCTGGGGACTAGCTACAGATACGCAGTATTTT.